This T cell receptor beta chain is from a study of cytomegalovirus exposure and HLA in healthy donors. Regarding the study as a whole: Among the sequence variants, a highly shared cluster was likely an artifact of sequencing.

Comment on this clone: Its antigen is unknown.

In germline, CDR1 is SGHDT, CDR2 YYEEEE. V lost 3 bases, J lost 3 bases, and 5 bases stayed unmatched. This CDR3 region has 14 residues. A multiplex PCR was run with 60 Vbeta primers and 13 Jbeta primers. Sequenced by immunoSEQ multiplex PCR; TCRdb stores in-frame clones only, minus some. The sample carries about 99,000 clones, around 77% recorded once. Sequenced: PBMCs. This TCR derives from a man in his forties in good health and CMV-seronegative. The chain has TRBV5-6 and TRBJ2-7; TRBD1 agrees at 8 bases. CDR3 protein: CASSSGTGNYEQYF. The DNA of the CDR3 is TGTGCCAGCAGCTCCGGGACAGGCAACTACGAGCAGTACTTC.